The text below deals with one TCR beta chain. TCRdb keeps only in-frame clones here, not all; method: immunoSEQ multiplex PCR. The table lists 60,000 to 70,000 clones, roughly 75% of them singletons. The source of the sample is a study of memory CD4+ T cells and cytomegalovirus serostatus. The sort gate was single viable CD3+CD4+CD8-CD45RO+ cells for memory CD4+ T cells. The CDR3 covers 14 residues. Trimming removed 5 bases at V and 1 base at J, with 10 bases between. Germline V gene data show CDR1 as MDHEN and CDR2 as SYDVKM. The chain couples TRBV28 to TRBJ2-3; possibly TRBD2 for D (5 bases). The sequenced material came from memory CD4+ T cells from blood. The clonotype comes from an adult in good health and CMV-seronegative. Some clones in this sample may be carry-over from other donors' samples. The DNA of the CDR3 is TGTGCCAGCAGTCAACTAGGAGGCACAGATACGCAGTATTTT. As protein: CASSQLGGTDTQYF.